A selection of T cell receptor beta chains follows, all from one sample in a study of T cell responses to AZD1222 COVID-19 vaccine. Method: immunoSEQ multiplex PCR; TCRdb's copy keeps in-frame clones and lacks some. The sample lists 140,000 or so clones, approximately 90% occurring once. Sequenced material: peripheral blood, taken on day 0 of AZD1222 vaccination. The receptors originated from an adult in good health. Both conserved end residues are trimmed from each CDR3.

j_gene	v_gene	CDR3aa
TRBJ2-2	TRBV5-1	ASSLVLTRRFNTGELF
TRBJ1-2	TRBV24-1	ATSDSSPNYGYT
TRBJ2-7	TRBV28	ASSLGQAPYEQY
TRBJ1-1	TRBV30	AWKPGQGRVTEAF
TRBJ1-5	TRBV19	ASRTDRASNQPQH
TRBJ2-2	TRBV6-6	ASSYGDTGELF
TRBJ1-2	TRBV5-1	ASSLGQIYGYT
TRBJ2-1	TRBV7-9	ASSVDVTHNEQF
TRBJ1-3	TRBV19	ASSITAGNTIY
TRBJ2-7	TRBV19	ASSSQAGGRYEQY
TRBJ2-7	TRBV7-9	ASSLQSGGSYEQY
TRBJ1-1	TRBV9	ASSPVQGAFEAF
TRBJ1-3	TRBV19	ATRLTGNSGNTIY
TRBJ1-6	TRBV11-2	ASSPPLMYSPLH
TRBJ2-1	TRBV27	ASSSGGGPDNEQF
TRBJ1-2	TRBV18	ASSPIDRPIYGYT
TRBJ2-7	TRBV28	ASRRSGTGTYEQY
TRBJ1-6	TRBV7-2	ASSLDVGGNSPLH
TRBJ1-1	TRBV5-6	ASSFWQAGTEAF
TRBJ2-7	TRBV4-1	ASSPQDRPYEQY
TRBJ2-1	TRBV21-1	ASSKASGIATGNEQF
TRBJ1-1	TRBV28	ASSHDYTEAF
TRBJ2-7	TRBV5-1	ASSSPFEQY
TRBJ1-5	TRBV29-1	SAAGGSNQPQH
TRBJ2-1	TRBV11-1	ASSLGGRQGEQF
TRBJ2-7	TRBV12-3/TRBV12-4	ASRLAGEQY
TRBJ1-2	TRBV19	ASSGPGQGANYGYT
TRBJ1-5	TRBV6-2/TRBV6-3	ASSPDRADQPQH
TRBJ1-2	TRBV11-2	ASSLVTSLFSGPGGYT
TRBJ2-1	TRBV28	ASSLLTSGRSEQF
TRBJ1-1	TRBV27	ASSWGGTEAF
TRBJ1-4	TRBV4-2	ASSLLGGGASNEKLF
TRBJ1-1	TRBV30	AWRGQGNTEAF
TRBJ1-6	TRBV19	ASSISGQGLH
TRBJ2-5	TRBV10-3	AISESQETQY
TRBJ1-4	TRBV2	ASTRRGGILNEKLF
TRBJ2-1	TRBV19	ASSIGGLAGDPNEQF
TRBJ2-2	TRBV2	ASSIYRQGTGELF
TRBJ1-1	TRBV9	ASSVRDSYTEAF
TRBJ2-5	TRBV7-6	ASSLATGNTETQY
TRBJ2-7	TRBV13	ASSLGRGGTGGAEQY
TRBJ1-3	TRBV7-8	ASSGTASGNTIY
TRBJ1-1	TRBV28	ASRDRGRTEAF
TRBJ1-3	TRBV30	AWSGRGGIRVNTIY
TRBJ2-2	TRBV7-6	ASSLALRGGRYTGELF
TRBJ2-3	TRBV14	ASSPLGRLETDTQY
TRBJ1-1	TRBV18	ASSPNRQGHMNTEAF
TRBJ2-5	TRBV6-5	ATRSGGQETQY
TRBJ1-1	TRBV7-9	ASSPRVAEAF
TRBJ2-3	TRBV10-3	AISGLPGTDTQY
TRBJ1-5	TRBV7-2	ASSTQGNQPQH
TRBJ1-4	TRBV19	ASIGTVNEKLF